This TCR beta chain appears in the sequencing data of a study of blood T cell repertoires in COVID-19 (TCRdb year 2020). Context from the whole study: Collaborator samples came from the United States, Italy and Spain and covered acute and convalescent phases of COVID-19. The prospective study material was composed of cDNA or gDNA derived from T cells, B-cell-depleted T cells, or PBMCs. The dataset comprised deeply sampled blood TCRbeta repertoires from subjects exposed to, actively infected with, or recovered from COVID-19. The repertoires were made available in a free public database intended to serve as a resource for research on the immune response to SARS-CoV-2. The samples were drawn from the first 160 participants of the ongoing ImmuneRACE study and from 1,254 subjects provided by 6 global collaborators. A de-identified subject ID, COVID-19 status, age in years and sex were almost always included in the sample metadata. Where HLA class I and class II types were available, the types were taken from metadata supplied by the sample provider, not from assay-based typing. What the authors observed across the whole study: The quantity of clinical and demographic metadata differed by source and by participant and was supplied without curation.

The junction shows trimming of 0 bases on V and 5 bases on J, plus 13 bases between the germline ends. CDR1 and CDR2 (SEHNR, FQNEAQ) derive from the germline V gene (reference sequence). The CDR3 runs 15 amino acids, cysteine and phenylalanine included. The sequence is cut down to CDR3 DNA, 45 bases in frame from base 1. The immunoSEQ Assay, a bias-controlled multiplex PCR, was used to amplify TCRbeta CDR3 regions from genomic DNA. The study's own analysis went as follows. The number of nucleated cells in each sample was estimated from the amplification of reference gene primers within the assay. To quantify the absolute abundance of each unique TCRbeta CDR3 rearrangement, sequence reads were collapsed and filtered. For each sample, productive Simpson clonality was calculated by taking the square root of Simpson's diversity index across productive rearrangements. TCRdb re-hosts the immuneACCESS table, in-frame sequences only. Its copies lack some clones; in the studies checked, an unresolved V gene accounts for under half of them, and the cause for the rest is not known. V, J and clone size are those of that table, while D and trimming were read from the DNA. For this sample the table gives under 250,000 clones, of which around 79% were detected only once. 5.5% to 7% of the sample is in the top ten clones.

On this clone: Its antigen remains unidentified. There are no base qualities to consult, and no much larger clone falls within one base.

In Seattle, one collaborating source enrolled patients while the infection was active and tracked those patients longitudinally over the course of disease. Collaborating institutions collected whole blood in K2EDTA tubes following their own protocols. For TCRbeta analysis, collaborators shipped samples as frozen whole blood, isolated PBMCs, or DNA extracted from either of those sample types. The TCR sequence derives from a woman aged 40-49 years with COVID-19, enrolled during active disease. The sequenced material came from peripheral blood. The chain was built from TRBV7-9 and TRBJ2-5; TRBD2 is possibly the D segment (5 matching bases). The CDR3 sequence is CASSLAGSGKETQYF. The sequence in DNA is TGTGCCAGCAGCTTAGCTGGATCGGGGAAGGAGACCCAGTACTTC.